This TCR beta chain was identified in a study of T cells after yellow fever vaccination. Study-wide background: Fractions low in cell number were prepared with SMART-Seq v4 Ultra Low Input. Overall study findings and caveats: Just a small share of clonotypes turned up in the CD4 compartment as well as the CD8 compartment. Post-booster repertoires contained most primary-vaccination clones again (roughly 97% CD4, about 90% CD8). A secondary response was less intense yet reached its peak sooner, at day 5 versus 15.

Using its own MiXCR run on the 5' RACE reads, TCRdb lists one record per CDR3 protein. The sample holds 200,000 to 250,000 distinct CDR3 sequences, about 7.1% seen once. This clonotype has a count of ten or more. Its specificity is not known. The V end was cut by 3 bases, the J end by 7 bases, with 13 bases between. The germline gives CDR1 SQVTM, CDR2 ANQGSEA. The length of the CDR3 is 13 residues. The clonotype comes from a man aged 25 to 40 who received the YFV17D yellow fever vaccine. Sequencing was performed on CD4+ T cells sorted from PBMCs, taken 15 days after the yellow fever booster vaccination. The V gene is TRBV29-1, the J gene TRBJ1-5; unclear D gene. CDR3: CSVEQSPGQPQHF. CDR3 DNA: TGCAGCGTTGAGCAGTCCCCGGGACAGCCCCAGCATTTT. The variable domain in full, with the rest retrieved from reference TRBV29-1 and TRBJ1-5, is SAVISQKPSRDICQRGTSLTIQCQVDSQVTMMFWYRQQPGQSLTLIATANQGSEATYESGFVIDKFPISRPNLTFSTLTVSNMSPEDSSIYLCSVEQSPGQPQHFGDGTRLSIL.